The 9 T cell receptor beta chains given below trace back to one sample, sequenced in a study of T cell changes during pregnancy in multiple sclerosis. Clones were read by immunoSEQ multiplex PCR, and TCRdb kept only the in-frame ones, dropping some. The table records about 36,000 clones, roughly 89% of them present only once. The source was CD4+ T cells from peripheral blood mononuclear cells, collected in the second trimester of pregnancy. These TCRs come from a female donor in good health, enrolled as a control in a pregnancy study.

The chain has TRBV5-1 and TRBJ1-6; 7 nucleotides line up with TRBD1. There are 14 residues in the CDR3. In germline, CDR1 is SGHRS, CDR2 YFSETQ. The V and J ends lost 4 bases and 12 bases, in that order; junction bases with no gene match: 10. The CDR3 here is CASSIGQAGGPLHF. In DNA form, the CDR3 reads TGCGCCAGCAGCATAGGACAGGCCGGGGGACCCCTCCACTTT.

The chain is built from TRBV5-6 and TRBJ2-7; possibly TRBD1 for D (6 bases). This CDR3 has 15 amino acids. V lost 4 bases to trimming and J lost 2 bases, with 16 bases between them. In germline, CDR1 is SGHDT, CDR2 YYEEEE. CDR3 residues: CASSPVGTGPYEQYF. Written as DNA, the CDR3 is TGTGCCAGCAGCCCAGTAGGTACAGGGCCCTACGAGCAGTACTTC.

The DNA for the CDR3 is TGTGCCAGCAGCTTTCCGGGACTAGCGGGTTCCGAGACCCAGTACTTC. Translated, it gives CASSFPGLAGSETQYF. The rearrangement uses TRBV5-6 and TRBJ2-5, with TRBD2 identical over 12 bases. CDR1 and CDR2 from the germline V gene are SGHDT and YYEEEE. Trimming cost V 2 bases and J 5 bases; bases outside gene matches: 7. CDR3 size: 16 residues.

The CDR3 sequence: CASSPTGQGGRNTEAFF. For the CDR3, the DNA is TGTGCCAGCTCCCCTACAGGACAGGGCGGGAGGAACACTGAAGCTTTCTTT. The rearrangement joins TRBV18 to TRBJ1-1; TRBD1 matches at 8 bases. Trimming took 6 bases from V and 1 from J; bases not matched to a gene: 13. The CDR3 runs to 17 residues. Germline CDR1 KGHSH, CDR2 LQKENI. The full variable domain, rest sourced from reference TRBV18 and TRBJ1-1, is NAGVMQNPRHLVRRRGQEARLRCSPMKGHSHVYWYRQLPEEGLKFMVYLQKENIIDESGMPKERFSAEFPKEGPSILRIQQVVRGDSAAYFCASSPTGQGGRNTEAFFGQGTRLTVV.

This clone was observed a single time. The genes are TRBV5-1 and TRBJ2-3; maybe TRBD1 (5 bases). CDR3 length: 11 residues. Germline-derived CDR1 and CDR2 are SGHRS and YFSETQ. Trimming left V 10 bases short and J 11 bases short, with 17 bases between. The CDR3 nucleotides read TGCGCCTCGAATAAGGGGATCAGGCAGTATTTT. Its protein is CASNKGIRQYF.

The chain has TRBV19 and TRBJ2-1; D not certain. This CDR3 has 16 residues. Trimming took 1 base from V and 4 from J, leaving 14 bases between them. Germline V gene lookup returns CDR1 LNHDA and CDR2 SQIVND (reference sequence). The CDR3 sequence: CASSIVASWHYNEQFF. Here the CDR3 DNA reads TGTGCCAGTAGTATAGTAGCCAGTTGGCATTACAATGAGCAGTTCTTC.

The chain links TRBV18 to TRBJ1-3; D gene unclear. The CDR3 length is 15 residues. The germline CDR1 and CDR2 sequences are KGHSH and LQKENI. The V end was cut by 3 bases, the J end by 0 bases, with 9 bases between. As DNA, the CDR3 is TGTGCCAGCTCACCGGAGGCAGGCTCTGGAAACACCATATATTTT. Translated, it gives CASSPEAGSGNTIYF.

The chain employs TRBV5-1 and TRBJ1-4; D gene ambiguous. Deletions cut 2 bases from V and 8 bases from J, with 10 bases between. From germline, CDR1 is SGHRS and CDR2 YFSETQ. The CDR3 is 13 residues long. CDR3 loop: CASSFSPREKLFF. DNA of the CDR3: TGCGCCAGCAGCTTTAGCCCACGGGAAAAACTGTTTTTT.

This rearrangement joins TRBV25-1 to TRBJ2-7, with a weak D call TRBD2 (6 bases). The CDR3 covers 13 residues. V lost 2 bases to trimming and J lost 5 bases, with 10 bases between them. The germline V gene has CDR1 MGHDK and CDR2 SYGVNS. The DNA of the CDR3 is TGTGCCAGCAGTGAAGGAGGGTCCAACGAGCAGTACTTC. Protein product: CASSEGGSNEQYF.